The clone carrying this TCR beta chain was seen a handful of times. The assay was immunoSEQ multiplex PCR, and TCRdb's table has in-frame clones only and misses some. The sample has around 400,000 clones, about four fifths seen once. The CDR3 sequence is 12 residues long. Germline loops: CDR1 MNHNY, CDR2 SVGAGI (reference sequence). Trimming removed 8 bases at V and 3 bases at J, with 8 bases between. The source of the sample is a study of Ad26.COV2.S vaccination and SARS-CoV-2 variants. The treatment was: roughly 18 received Ad26.COV2.S at low or high dose, single or two shots; 5 received placebo; per-sample allocation not given. Material that was analyzed had been drawn on day 63 after the first vaccine or placebo injection.

The clonotype comes from a person between 18 and 65 years old who received the Ad26.COV2.S COVID-19 vaccine or a placebo. The chain combines TRBV6-6 with TRBJ1-5; D remains ambiguous. The specimen was peripheral blood, collected in a trial of Ad26.COV2.S vaccine versus placebo. CDR3 bases: TGTGCCAGCTCGGACCCCAATCAGCCCCAGCATTTT. Protein product: CASSDPNQPQHF.